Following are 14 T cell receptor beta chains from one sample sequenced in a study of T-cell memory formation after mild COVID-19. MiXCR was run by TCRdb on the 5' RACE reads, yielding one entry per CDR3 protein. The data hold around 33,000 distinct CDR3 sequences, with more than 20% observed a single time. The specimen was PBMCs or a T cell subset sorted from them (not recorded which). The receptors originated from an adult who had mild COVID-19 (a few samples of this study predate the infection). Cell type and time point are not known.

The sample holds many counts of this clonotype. The CDR3 here is CSAVKGLHEQYF. Here the CDR3 DNA reads TGCAGTGCAGTCAAGGGCTTGCACGAGCAGTACTTC. V and J are TRBV20-1 and TRBJ2-7; no clear D gene. V lost 6 bases to trimming and J lost 5 bases, with 14 bases between them. The CDR3 spans 12 residues. CDR1 and CDR2 from the germline V gene are DFQATT and SNEGSKA (reference sequence).

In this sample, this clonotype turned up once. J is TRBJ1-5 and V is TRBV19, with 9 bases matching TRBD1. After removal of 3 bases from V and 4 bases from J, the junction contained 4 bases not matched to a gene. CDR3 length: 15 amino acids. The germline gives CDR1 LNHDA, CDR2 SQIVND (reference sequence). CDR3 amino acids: CASSITGTGNQPQHF. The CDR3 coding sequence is TGTGCCAGTAGTATCACCGGGACAGGGAATCAGCCCCAGCATTTT. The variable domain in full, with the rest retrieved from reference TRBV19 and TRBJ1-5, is DGGITQSPKYLFRKEGQNVTLSCEQNLNHDAMYWYRQDPGQGLRLIYYSQIVNDFQKGDIAEGYSVSREKKESFPLTVTSAQKNPTAFYLCASSITGTGNQPQHFGDGTRLSIL.

The CDR3 reads CASSLARRQSSYNSPLHF. CDR3 nucleotide sequence: TGCGCCAGCAGCTTGGCTAGAAGGCAGAGCTCCTATAATTCACCCCTCCACTTT. The chain combines TRBV5-1 with TRBJ1-6; D call uncertain. This CDR3 region has 18 residues. Germline CDR1 reads SGHRS; CDR2 reads YFSETQ. The V end was cut by 0 bases, the J end by 0 bases, with 13 bases between.

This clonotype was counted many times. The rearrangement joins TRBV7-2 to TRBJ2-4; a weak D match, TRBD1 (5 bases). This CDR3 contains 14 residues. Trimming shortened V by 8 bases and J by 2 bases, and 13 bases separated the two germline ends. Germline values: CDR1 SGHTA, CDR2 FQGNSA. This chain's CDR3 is CASGPTATKNIQYF. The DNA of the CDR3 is TGTGCCAGCGGTCCGACAGCTACCAAAAACATTCAGTACTTC.

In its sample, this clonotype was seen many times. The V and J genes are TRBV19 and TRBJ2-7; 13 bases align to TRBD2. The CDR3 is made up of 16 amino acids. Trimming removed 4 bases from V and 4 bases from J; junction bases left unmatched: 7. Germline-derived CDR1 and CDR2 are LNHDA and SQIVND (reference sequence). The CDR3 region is CASSTRTSGRIYEQYF. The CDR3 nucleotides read TGTGCCAGTAGTACCCGGACTAGCGGGAGAATATACGAGCAGTACTTC.

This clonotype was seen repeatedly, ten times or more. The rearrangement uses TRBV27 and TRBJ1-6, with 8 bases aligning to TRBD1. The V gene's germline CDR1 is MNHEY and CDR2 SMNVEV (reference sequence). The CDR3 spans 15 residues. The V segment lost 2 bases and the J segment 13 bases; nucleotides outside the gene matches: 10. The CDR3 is CASSLGAQGAAPLHF. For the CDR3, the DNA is TGTGCCAGCAGTTTAGGGGCCCAGGGGGCAGCCCCCCTCCACTTT.

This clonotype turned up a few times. Here the CDR3 reads CASSVVEGESKFF. The DNA of the CDR3 is TGTGCCAGCAGCGTAGTTGAGGGAGAATCGAAGTTCTTC. The V gene is TRBV9, the J gene TRBJ2-1; D might be TRBD2 (5 bases). V was shortened by 0 bases and J by 14 bases, with 15 bases between the two germline ends. Germline CDR1 and CDR2: SGDLS and YYNGEE. There are 13 residues in the CDR3.

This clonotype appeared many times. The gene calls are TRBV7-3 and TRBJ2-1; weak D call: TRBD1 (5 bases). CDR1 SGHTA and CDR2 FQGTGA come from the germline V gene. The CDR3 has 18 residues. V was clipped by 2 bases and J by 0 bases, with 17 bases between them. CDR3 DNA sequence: TGTGCCAGCAGCTTATTTTACAGGTCCGTCGGCTCCTACAATGAGCAGTTCTTC. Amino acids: CASSLFYRSVGSYNEQFF.

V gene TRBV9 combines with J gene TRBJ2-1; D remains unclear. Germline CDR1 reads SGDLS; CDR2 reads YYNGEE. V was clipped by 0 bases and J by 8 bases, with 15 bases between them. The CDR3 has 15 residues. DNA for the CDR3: TGTGCCAGCAGCGTAGTCACTGCCCCGTACTATGAGCAGTTCTTC. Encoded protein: CASSVVTAPYYEQFF.

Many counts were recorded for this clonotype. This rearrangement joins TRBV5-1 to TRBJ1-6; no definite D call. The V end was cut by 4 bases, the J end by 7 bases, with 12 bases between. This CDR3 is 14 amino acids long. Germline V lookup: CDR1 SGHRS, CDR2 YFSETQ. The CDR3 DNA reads TGCGCCAGCAGCCACGGCACGAGCAATTCACCCCTCCACTTT. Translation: CASSHGTSNSPLHF.

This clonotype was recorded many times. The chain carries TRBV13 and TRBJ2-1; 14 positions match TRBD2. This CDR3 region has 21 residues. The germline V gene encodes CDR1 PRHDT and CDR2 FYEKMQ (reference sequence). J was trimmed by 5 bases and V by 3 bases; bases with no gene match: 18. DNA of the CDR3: TGTGCCAGCAGCTTTTCTTACAGTGGACTAGCGGGAGGAATAAGGCACAATGAGCAGTTCTTC. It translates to CASSFSYSGLAGGIRHNEQFF.

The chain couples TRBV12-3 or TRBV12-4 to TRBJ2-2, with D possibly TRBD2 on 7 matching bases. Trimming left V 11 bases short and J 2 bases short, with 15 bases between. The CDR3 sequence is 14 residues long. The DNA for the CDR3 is TGTGCCCTTAAGGGGGGGGTAAACACCGGGGAGCTGTTTTTT. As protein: CALKGGVNTGELFF.

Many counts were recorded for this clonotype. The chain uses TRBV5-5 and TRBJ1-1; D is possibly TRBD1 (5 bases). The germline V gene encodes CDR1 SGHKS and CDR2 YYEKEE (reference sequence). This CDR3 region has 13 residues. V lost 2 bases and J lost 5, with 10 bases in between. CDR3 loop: CASSFGGRTEAFF. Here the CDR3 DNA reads TGTGCCAGCAGCTTCGGGGGGAGGACTGAAGCTTTCTTT.

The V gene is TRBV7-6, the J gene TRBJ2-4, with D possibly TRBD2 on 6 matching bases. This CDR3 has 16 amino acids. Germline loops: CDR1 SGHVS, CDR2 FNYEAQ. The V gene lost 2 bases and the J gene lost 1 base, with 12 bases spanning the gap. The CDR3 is CASSLLPAGAKNIQYF. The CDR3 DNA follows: TGTGCCAGCAGCTTATTGCCGGCGGGGGCCAAAAACATTCAGTACTTC.